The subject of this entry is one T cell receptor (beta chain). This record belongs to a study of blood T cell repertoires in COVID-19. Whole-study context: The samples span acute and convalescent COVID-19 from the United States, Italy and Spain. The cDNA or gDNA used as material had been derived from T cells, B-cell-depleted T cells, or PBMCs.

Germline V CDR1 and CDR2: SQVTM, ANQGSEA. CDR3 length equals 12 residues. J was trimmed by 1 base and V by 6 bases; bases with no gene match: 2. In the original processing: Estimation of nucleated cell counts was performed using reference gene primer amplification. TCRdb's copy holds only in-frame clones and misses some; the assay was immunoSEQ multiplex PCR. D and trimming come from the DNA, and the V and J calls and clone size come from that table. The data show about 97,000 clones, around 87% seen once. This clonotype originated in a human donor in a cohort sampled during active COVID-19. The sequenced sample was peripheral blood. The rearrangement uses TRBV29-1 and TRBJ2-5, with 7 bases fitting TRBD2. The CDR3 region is CSVWGGQETQYF. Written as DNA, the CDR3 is TGCAGCGTCTGGGGGGGCCAAGAGACCCAGTACTTC.